This T cell receptor beta chain appears in the sequencing data of a study of Ad26.COV2.S vaccination and SARS-CoV-2 variants. Profiling relied on immunoSEQ multiplex PCR, and the TCRdb table lists in-frame clones only, not all of them. The sample shows roughly 320,000 clones, about nine tenths of them seen only once. Treatment reported: some 20 received Ad26.COV2.S at low or high dose, single or two shots; 5 received placebo; per-sample allocation not given. Each sample was drawn 63 days after the first injection (of vaccine or placebo). CDR1 and CDR2 from the germline V gene are SEHNR and FQNEAQ (reference sequence). V lost 6 bases and J lost 3, with 9 bases in between. This CDR3 comprises 12 residues.

This sequence was found in a person aged 18-65 years who received the Ad26.COV2.S COVID-19 vaccine or a placebo. The chain uses TRBV7-9 and TRBJ2-7; D gene ambiguous. The sequences come from peripheral blood, collected in a trial of Ad26.COV2.S vaccine versus placebo. The CDR3 region is CASSQAVYEQYF. For the CDR3, the DNA is TGTGCCAGCAGTCAGGCAGTCTACGAGCAGTACTTC. Looking up the rest from reference TRBV7-9 and TRBJ2-7 gives the full variable domain: DTGVSQNPRHKITKRGQNVTFRCDPISEHNRLYWYRQTLGQGPEFLTYFQNEAQLEKSRLLSDRFSAERPKGSFSTLEIQRTEQGDSAMYLCASSQAVYEQYFGPGTRLTVT.